The T cell receptor (beta chain) under discussion was sequenced for a study of blood T cells in healthy people across ages. With a J-beta primer mix and a sample-barcoded 5' primer, a second PCR ran about 6 to 11 cycles. TCRdb re-derived calls from the 5' RACE reads in MiXCR, one entry per CDR3 protein. The sample carries just under 550,000 distinct CDR3 sequences, less than 25% recorded once. Worth noting for this clonotype: No antigen is known for it.

Whole-study results and caveats: Age advanced and TCR beta diversity per million T cells fell, roughly linearly. Long-lived and aged donors differed, with more naive CD4+ cells and higher diversity in the long-lived.

V was clipped by 3 bases and J by 4 bases, with 21 bases between them. The CDR3 contains 17 residues. CDR1 and CDR2 from the germline V gene are LGHNA and YSLEER. The data were also submitted as part of a second study, on T cells of mothers and their children.

This sequence was found in a boy under 18 in good health. The V and J genes are TRBV4-3 and TRBJ1-2; D perhaps matches TRBD1 (5 bases). Sequencing input: blood. CDR3 sequence: CASSQTIGRPGPYGYTF. CDR3 DNA sequence: TGCGCCAGCAGCCAGACCATCGGACGCCCGGGGCCCTATGGCTACACCTTC.